Below, 21 T cell receptor beta chains from the same sample are listed, as sequenced in a study of T cell responses to AZD1222 COVID-19 vaccine. The data were produced by immunoSEQ multiplex PCR, yet TCRdb's version contains in-frame clones alone and is incomplete. The sample holds 150,000 to 200,000 clones; about 93% are singletons and the top ten take under 1.1%. This material consisted of peripheral blood, taken 28 days after the second dose of the MenACWY control vaccine. The receptors here all came from an adult who received the MenACWY meningococcal vaccine as a control.

This chain uses TRBV28 with TRBJ1-2; D not certain. The CDR3 spans 13 residues. The V end was cut by 2 bases, the J end by 2 bases, with 6 bases between. From germline, CDR1 is MDHEN and CDR2 SYDVKM. The CDR3 DNA sequence: TGTGCCAGCAGTTTAAACAGCAACTATGGCTACACCTTC. It yields the protein CASSLNSNYGYTF.

This clone has only a few counts. The genes are TRBV19 and TRBJ1-4, with a tentative D call TRBD1 (5 bases). V dropped 4 bases and J dropped 8 bases, with 20 bases sitting between them. The CDR3 consists of 16 residues. Germline V gene data show CDR1 as LNHDA and CDR2 as SQIVND (reference sequence). This CDR3 reads CASSTGGGAGEEKLFF. The DNA for the CDR3 is TGTGCCAGTAGTACCGGTGGAGGGGCGGGAGAGGAAAAACTGTTTTTT.

V is TRBV6-5 and J is TRBJ2-2; perhaps TRBD1 as D (5 bases). Germline CDR1 is MNHEY and CDR2 is SVGAGI. This CDR3 is built from 15 residues. V was clipped by 6 bases and J by 0 bases, with 11 bases between them. The CDR3: CASRTAPANTGELFF. The CDR3 region has the DNA TGTGCCAGCAGGACAGCCCCCGCGAACACCGGGGAGCTGTTTTTT.

The gene calls are TRBV2 and TRBJ2-1; D is ambiguous. V shed 5 bases and J shed 3 bases, with 5 bases lying between them. Germline CDR1 SNHLY, CDR2 FYNNEI. The CDR3 consists of 12 residues. CDR3 region: CASSWDYNEQFF. The CDR3 DNA follows: TGTGCCAGCAGTTGGGACTACAATGAGCAGTTCTTC.

J is TRBJ1-2 and V is TRBV7-3, with D maybe TRBD1 (6 bases). Between the trimmed V and J ends, which lost 5 bases and 6 bases, there was a span of 22 bases. Germline assignment: CDR1 SGHTA and CDR2 FQGTGA. The CDR3 runs to 16 residues. The CDR3 loop reads CASSATTGKGGHGYTF. The CDR3 coding sequence is TGTGCCAGCAGCGCTACTACAGGGAAGGGAGGCCATGGCTACACCTTC.

The chain joins TRBV3-1 (or the pseudogene TRBV3-2) to TRBJ2-1; D uncertain. V was clipped by 8 bases and J by 1 base, with 6 bases between them. Germline-derived CDR1 and CDR2 are LGHDT and YNNKEL (reference sequence). This CDR3 has 12 residues. The CDR3 loop reads CASSTSYNEQFF. The CDR3 DNA sequence: TGTGCCAGCTCAACTTCCTACAATGAGCAGTTCTTC.

The chain is built from TRBV2 and TRBJ1-2, with D tentatively TRBD1 (5 bases). CDR3 length equals 14 residues. Germline values: CDR1 SNHLY, CDR2 FYNNEI. Trimming shortened V by 6 bases and J by 6 bases, and 17 bases separated the two germline ends. For the CDR3, the DNA is TGTGCCAGCAGAACTCTGGCAGGGTTACATGGCTACACCTTC. Translating it yields CASRTLAGLHGYTF.

The rearrangement links TRBV4-3 to TRBJ2-7; D is uncertain. Trimming pared 0 bases from V and 6 bases from J, leaving 12 bases between. CDR3 length: 14 residues. CDR1 and CDR2 from the germline V gene are LGHNA and YSLEER. CDR3: CASSQDRYSGEQYF. The CDR3 nucleotides read TGCGCCAGCAGCCAAGATCGATATTCGGGCGAGCAGTACTTC.

This sequence joins TRBV12-3 or TRBV12-4 and TRBJ1-2; D might be TRBD1 (5 bases). The CDR3 has 13 amino acids. V was clipped by 6 bases and J by 7 bases, with 15 bases between them. The CDR3 DNA sequence: TGTGCCAGCAGATACCGGGACGTAAGTGGCTACACCTTC. Translated, it gives CASRYRDVSGYTF.

Remarks on this clone: The sample carries other DNA sequences with the same CDR3. The chain carries TRBV3-1 (or the pseudogene TRBV3-2) and TRBJ1-2, with D unclear. V lost 1 base and J 8 bases, leaving 8 bases between the germline ends. The V gene's germline CDR1 is LGHDT and CDR2 YNNKEL (reference sequence). CDR3 size: 12 residues. Here the CDR3 DNA reads TGTGCCAGCAGCCAAGGGGCGGGGGGCTACACCTTC. Protein sequence: CASSQGAGGYTF.

This clone occurred a few times. The chain has TRBV5-1 and TRBJ1-2; D not certain. Germline V CDR1 and CDR2: SGHRS, YFSETQ. V lost 0 bases and J 5 bases, leaving 5 bases between the germline ends. This CDR3 spans 12 amino acids. The CDR3 DNA reads as TGCGCCAGCAGCTTGGATGGGTATGGCTACACCTTC. Translating gives CASSLDGYGYTF.

The chain carries TRBV6-5 and TRBJ1-1; 7 positions agree with TRBD1. Germline V gives CDR1 MNHEY, CDR2 SVGAGI. J gave up 6 bases and V 4 bases, and 8 bases lay outside the gene matches. This CDR3 has 14 residues. The CDR3 sequence is CASSSINRGPEAFF. The CDR3 DNA reads TGTGCCAGCAGTTCGATCAACAGGGGCCCTGAAGCTTTCTTT.

The V gene is TRBV9, the J gene TRBJ1-1; D unresolved. The CDR3 runs 14 residues. Trimming removed 4 bases at V and 2 bases at J, with 12 bases between. The V gene's germline CDR1 is SGDLS and CDR2 YYNGEE. This CDR3 is CASSPRQTNTEAFF. The CDR3 nucleotides read TGTGCCAGCAGCCCCCGGCAGACAAACACTGAAGCTTTCTTT.

This chain uses TRBV19 with TRBJ1-5; D gene ambiguous. CDR1 and CDR2 from the germline V gene are LNHDA and SQIVND (reference sequence). Trimming took 4 bases from V and 6 from J, leaving 10 bases between them. The CDR3 loop spans 13 amino acids. CDR3: CASSRWASQPQHF. In DNA form, the CDR3 reads TGTGCCAGTAGTAGGTGGGCCAGTCAGCCCCAGCATTTT.

The chain is built from TRBV7-9 and TRBJ1-2, with unresolved D. CDR3 size: 14 residues. Per germline, CDR1 SEHNR and CDR2 FQNEAQ (reference sequence). Trimming stripped 5 bases from V and 8 bases from J, with 18 bases between. The CDR3 loop is CASSPGHGVGGYTF. DNA for the CDR3: TGTGCCAGCAGCCCGGGCCACGGCGTCGGGGGCTACACCTTC.

In DNA, the CDR3 is TGTGCCAGTAGTATTTCCCTAGCGGGGGTTCATGAGCAGTTCTTC. It translates to CASSISLAGVHEQFF. V and J are TRBV19 and TRBJ2-1; 10 bases are shared with TRBD2. The CDR3 loop spans 15 amino acids. V trimming: 3 bases; J trimming: 8 bases; junction bases outside the gene matches: 7. Germline lookup yields CDR1 LNHDA and CDR2 SQIVND (reference sequence).

This clone is a singleton in its sample. Germline and junction disagree at one end, which may indicate a read error. V is TRBV7-7 and J is TRBJ2-5; the match to TRBD2 covers 9 bases. Germline-derived CDR1 and CDR2 are SSHAT and FNYEAQ (reference sequence). This CDR3 region has 16 residues. CDR3 amino acids: CASSLGSGGFQETQYF. In DNA form, the CDR3 reads TGTGCTAGCAGCTTAGGTAGCGGGGGTTTTCAGGAGACCCAGTACTTC.

This chain links TRBV29-1 with TRBJ2-3, with D maybe TRBD2 (6 bases). This CDR3 region has 13 residues. Germline loops: CDR1 SQVTM, CDR2 ANQGSEA. The V end lost 7 bases, the J end lost 5 bases, and 16 bases lay between the germline ends. The CDR3, as DNA: TGCAGCGCCGGAAGGCTAGCGAGAGATACGCAGTATTTT. As protein: CSAGRLARDTQYF.

The rearrangement joins TRBV5-4 to TRBJ1-4, with unresolved D. Germline CDR1 SGHNT, CDR2 YYREEE (reference sequence). The ends were cut back, 2 bases at V and 8 bases at J, with 13 bases in the middle. This CDR3 region has 14 residues. The CDR3 loop is CASSLGQRGEKLFF. For the CDR3, the DNA is TGTGCCAGCAGCTTAGGCCAGCGAGGGGAAAAACTGTTTTTT.

This clone was recorded once. V and J are TRBV20-1 and TRBJ1-4; D is undetermined. V lost 6 bases and J 9 bases, leaving 11 bases between the germline ends. CDR3 length: 11 residues. Germline CDR1 and CDR2: DFQATT and SNEGSKA (reference sequence). For the CDR3, the DNA is TGCAGTGCGGAACTTCTTAAAAAACTGTTTTTT. It encodes CSAELLKKLFF.

V and J are TRBV5-1 and TRBJ1-1, with D possibly being TRBD1 (5 bases). Germline values: CDR1 SGHRS, CDR2 YFSETQ. There are 14 residues in the CDR3. V was trimmed by 1 base and J by 4 bases, leaving 11 bases between them. The CDR3 protein is CASSLSSGSTEAFF. The CDR3 nucleotides read TGCGCCAGCAGCTTGTCCTCAGGGAGCACTGAAGCTTTCTTT.